A selection of T cell receptor beta chains follows, all from one sample in a study of cytomegalovirus exposure and HLA in healthy donors. TCRdb's copy holds only in-frame clones and misses some; the assay was immunoSEQ multiplex PCR. The sample has over 100,000 clones. Material for sequencing was PBMCs. The source of these receptors is a man aged 30 to 45 in good health and CMV-seronegative. The CDR3 runs from the conserved cysteine through the conserved F or W. A D gene is named only where the DNA matches it firmly.

v_gene	j_gene	d_gene	CDR3nt	CDR3aa
TRBV2	TRBJ1-4	NA	TGTGCCAGCAGTGTATCTATAGAAAAACTGTTTTTT	CASSVSIEKLFF
TRBV13	TRBJ2-1	NA	TGTGCCAGCAGCTTACCGACTGAGTACAATGAGCAGTTCTTC	CASSLPTEYNEQFF
TRBV27	TRBJ2-4	NA	TGTGCCGTCCAGGGATTTAGAATGACCAAAAACATTCAGTACTTC	CAVQGFRMTKNIQYF
TRBV7-9	TRBJ2-7	NA	TGTGCCAGCCGCCCTCAGGGGGGCTACTACGAGCAGTACTTC	CASRPQGGYYEQYF
TRBV5-1	TRBJ2-1	TRBD2	TGCGCCAGCAGCTTGGCTAGCGGGGGACTCACCAATGAGCAGTTCTTC	CASSLASGGLTNEQFF
TRBV7-9	TRBJ2-1	TRBD2	TGTGCCAGCAGTTCCTTGGGACGGGGGGGCAACAATGAGCAGTTCTTC	CASSSLGRGGNNEQFF
TRBV5-6	TRBJ2-5	TRBD1	TGTGCCAGCAGCTTGTACGCCGGACAGGGAGAAGGGGAGACCCAGTACTTC	CASSLYAGQGEGETQYF
TRBV2	TRBJ1-4	NA	TGTGCCAGCAGTGATCACAGGGTCGGGGAAAAACTGTTTTTT	CASSDHRVGEKLFF
TRBV19	TRBJ1-6	NA	TGTGCCAGTAGTACCGACAGCCGTTCACCCCTCCACTTT	CASSTDSRSPLHF
TRBV19	TRBJ1-1	NA	TGTGCCAGTAGAGGGGAAGGGGACACTGAAGCTTTCTTT	CASRGEGDTEAFF
TRBV15	TRBJ2-7	TRBD1	TGTGCCACCAGCATTAGACAGGGCCACTACGAGCAGTACTTC	CATSIRQGHYEQYF
TRBV27	TRBJ2-2	NA	TGTGCCAGCAGTTTCCGCCGGGTCGACACCGGGGAGCTGTTTTTT	CASSFRRVDTGELFF
TRBV4-1	TRBJ2-5	NA	TGCGCCAGCAGCCAAGGGGTCGGGGGACGCCCTCAAGAGACCCAGTACTTC	CASSQGVGGRPQETQYF
TRBV5-1	TRBJ1-6	NA	TGCGCCAGCAGCTCGGGGACACACAATTCACCCCTCCACTTT	CASSSGTHNSPLHF
TRBV5-6	TRBJ2-7	NA	TGTGCCAGCAGCTCGTACGGGGTTTACGAGCAGTACTTC	CASSSYGVYEQYF
TRBV18	TRBJ1-2	NA	TGTGCCAGCTCAGGCGGGATAGCGTATGGCTACACCTTC	CASSGGIAYGYTF
TRBV6-5	TRBJ1-1	NA	TGTGCCAGCAGTTACAGTTTTCAGATGAACACTGAAGCTTTCTTT	CASSYSFQMNTEAFF
TRBV6-5	TRBJ2-7	NA	TGTGCCAGCAGTTACTCGAGGGGGTTCAACGAGCAGTACTTC	CASSYSRGFNEQYF
TRBV28	TRBJ2-5	TRBD2	TGTGCCAGCAGTTTATTCGGGGGGCAAGAGACCCAGTACTTC	CASSLFGGQETQYF
TRBV7-2	TRBJ1-5	NA	TGTGCCAGCAGCCTTGTGCTTGAGCAGCCCCAGCATTTT	CASSLVLEQPQHF
TRBV28	TRBJ1-6	NA	TGTGCCAGCAGTTTAATGGGGGGGCGGGGGCTGAGAGAGTCACCCCTCCACTTT	CASSLMGGRGLRESPLHF
TRBV7-2	TRBJ2-2	NA	TGTGCCAGCAGCCGCTTTTTGGCCGAGAACACCGGGGAGCTGTTTTTT	CASSRFLAENTGELFF
TRBV30	TRBJ2-7	NA	TGTGCCTGGAGTGTAGGGGTCTCCTACGAGCAGTACTTC	CAWSVGVSYEQYF
TRBV10-3	TRBJ1-5	NA	TGTGCCATCAGTGAGTCTGGACAGACCAATCAGCCCCAGCATTTT	CAISESGQTNQPQHF
TRBV19	TRBJ2-5	NA	TGTGCCAGTAGTCCACAGGGTTCTAAGGGGACCCAGTACTTC	CASSPQGSKGTQYF
TRBV11-2	TRBJ2-1	NA	TGTGCCAGCAGTCTTAGGGCGGCGCGGAGGGATGAGCAGTTCTTC	CASSLRAARRDEQFF
TRBV7-9	TRBJ1-6	TRBD1	TGTGCCAGCAGCTATAGACAGGGGGATTCACCCCTCCACTTT	CASSYRQGDSPLHF
TRBV9	TRBJ2-3	NA	TGTGCCAGCAGCGTAGACAGAAGCACAGATACGCAGTATTTT	CASSVDRSTDTQYF
TRBV5-4	TRBJ1-3	NA	TGTGCCAGCAGCGTTGGGGGCAGTGGGGCTCATGGAAACACCATATATTTT	CASSVGGSGAHGNTIYF
TRBV5-4	TRBJ2-7	TRBD1	TGTGCCAGCAGCGTAGGGACAGGGAACTTCTACGAGCAGTACTTC	CASSVGTGNFYEQYF
TRBV10-3	TRBJ2-7	NA	TGTGCCATCAGTGAGGTTCAGGGAAATTACGAGCAGTACTTC	CAISEVQGNYEQYF
TRBV7-9	TRBJ1-2	TRBD1	TGTGCCAGCAGCCCTCCGGGACAGAAATCCTATGGCTACACCTTC	CASSPPGQKSYGYTF
TRBV18	TRBJ1-3	NA	TGTGCCAGCTCACCCGTACAGGGCGTCTCTGGAAACACCATATATTTT	CASSPVQGVSGNTIYF
TRBV6-5	TRBJ2-3	NA	TGTGCCAGCAGTTACTCCCCTCCGGGGAGCACAGATACGCAGTATTTT	CASSYSPPGSTDTQYF
TRBV5-6	TRBJ1-2	TRBD1	TGTGCCAGCAGCGGTTACAGGGGCCAGGGCCTCTATGGCTACACCTTC	CASSGYRGQGLYGYTF
TRBV5-6	TRBJ1-3	TRBD1	TGTGCCAGCAGCCGGTTGGGACAGGGAAACACCATATATTTT	CASSRLGQGNTIYF
TRBV5-1	TRBJ2-3	NA	TGCGCCAGCAGCTTGGAGGTGGGGGGGCGAGATACGCAGTATTTT	CASSLEVGGRDTQYF
TRBV5-4	TRBJ2-3	TRBD2	TGTGCCAGCAGCCCCAAATGGGCTAGCGGGGGCCATGCCACAGATACGCAGTATTTT	CASSPKWASGGHATDTQYF
TRBV7-9	TRBJ1-5	TRBD1	TGTGCCAGCAGCCAAGGACAGGCCAGCAATCAGCCCCAGCATTTT	CASSQGQASNQPQHF
TRBV27	TRBJ2-5	TRBD2	TGTGCCAGCAGTTTGGCCCCGGGACTAGCGGGGTTGCAAGAGACCCAGTACTTC	CASSLAPGLAGLQETQYF
TRBV18	TRBJ1-2	NA	TGTGCCAGCTCCCGCGGGACGGACTATGGCTACACCTTC	CASSRGTDYGYTF
TRBV7-2	TRBJ1-1	TRBD1	TGTGCCAGCAACTTACCGGGACAGGGGGACACTGAAGCTTTCTTT	CASNLPGQGDTEAFF
TRBV5-4	TRBJ2-3	TRBD2	TGTGCCAGCAGCATACTAGCGGGGGGAGGGACAGATACGCAGTATTTT	CASSILAGGGTDTQYF
TRBV2	TRBJ1-5	TRBD1	TGTGCCAGCAGTGTTCAGGGGGCCGAACAGCCCCAGCATTTT	CASSVQGAEQPQHF
TRBV7-3	TRBJ1-1	NA	TGTGCCAGCAGCCAGACCAGGGGTACCACTGAAGCTTTCTTT	CASSQTRGTTEAFF
TRBV9	TRBJ1-3	TRBD1	TGTGCCAGCAGCGTAGTCCCCACGACAGGGTCGGGAAACACCATATATTTT	CASSVVPTTGSGNTIYF
TRBV6-5	TRBJ1-1	TRBD1	TGTGCCAGCAGCTTCACAGGGGTGAACACTGAAGCTTTCTTT	CASSFTGVNTEAFF
TRBV11-3	TRBJ2-1	TRBD2	TGTGCCAGCAGCTTAGATGGGTCTAGCGGGGATCAACAGTTCTTC	CASSLDGSSGDQQFF
TRBV30	TRBJ2-4	NA	TGTGCCTGGAGTGTATCCTCGGCCAAAAACATTCAGTACTTC	CAWSVSSAKNIQYF
TRBV7-9	TRBJ2-4	TRBD2	TGTGCCAGCAGCCCCGGGGGGGGGTGGATTCAGTACTTC	CASSPGGGWIQYF
TRBV7-6	TRBJ1-4	NA	TGTGCCAGCAGCGTAGGACAGACTAATGAAAAACTGTTTTTT	CASSVGQTNEKLFF
TRBV6-5	TRBJ1-2	NA	TGTGCCAGCAGTTACGAGGTCTCCTATGGCTACACCTTC	CASSYEVSYGYTF
TRBV7-6	TRBJ2-6	TRBD1	TGTGCCAGCAGCCCCCGGGACAGCCTTGAGGCTGGGGCCAACGTCCTGACTTTC	CASSPRDSLEAGANVLTF
TRBV5-5	TRBJ2-7	NA	TGTGCCAGCAGCGCGAGGAGGGTAAGCTACGAGCAGTACTTC	CASSARRVSYEQYF
TRBV15	TRBJ1-2	NA	TGTGCCACCAGCAGAGGACAGACCCGCTATGGCTACACCTTC	CATSRGQTRYGYTF
TRBV9	TRBJ2-7	TRBD2	TGTGCCAGCAGCCCCCAAGGACTAGTACCCTACGAGCAGTACTTC	CASSPQGLVPYEQYF
TRBV6-1	TRBJ1-3	TRBD1	TGTGCCAGCAGAACGACAGGGTCGGCTCACACCATATATTTT	CASRTTGSAHTIYF
TRBV19	TRBJ1-5	NA	TGTGCCAGTACCTGGACGGGATCCGGGCCCCAGCATTTT	CASTWTGSGPQHF
TRBV6-5	TRBJ2-2	NA	TGTGCCAGCAGTTACGACAGTGGCCCCGGGGAGCTGTTTTTT	CASSYDSGPGELFF
TRBV7-8	TRBJ1-1	TRBD1	TGTGCCAGCAGCCCGGGACAGGAGAACACTGAAGCTTTCTTT	CASSPGQENTEAFF